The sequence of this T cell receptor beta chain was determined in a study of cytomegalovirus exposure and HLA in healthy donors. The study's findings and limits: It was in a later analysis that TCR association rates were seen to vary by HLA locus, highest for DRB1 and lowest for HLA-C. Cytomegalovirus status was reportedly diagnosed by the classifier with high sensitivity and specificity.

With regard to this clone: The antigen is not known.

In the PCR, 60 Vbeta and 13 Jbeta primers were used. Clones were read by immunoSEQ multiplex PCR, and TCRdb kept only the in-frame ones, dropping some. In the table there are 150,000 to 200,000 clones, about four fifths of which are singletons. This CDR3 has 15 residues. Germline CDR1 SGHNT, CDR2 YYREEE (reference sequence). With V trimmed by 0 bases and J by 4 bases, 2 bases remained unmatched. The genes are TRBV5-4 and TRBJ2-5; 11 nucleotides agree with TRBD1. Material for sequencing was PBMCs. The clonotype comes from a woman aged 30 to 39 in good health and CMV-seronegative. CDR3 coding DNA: TGTGCCAGCAGCTTGGGGACAGGGGGCGGAGAGACCCAGTACTTC. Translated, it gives CASSLGTGGGETQYF. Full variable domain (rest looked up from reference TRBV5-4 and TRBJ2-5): ETGVTQSPTHLIKTRGQQVTLRCSSQSGHNTVSWYQQALGQGPQFIFQYYREEENGRGNFPPRFSGLQFPNYSSELNVNALELDDSALYLCASSLGTGGGETQYFGPGTRLLVL.